The TCR beta chain described here comes from a study of blood T cell repertoires in COVID-19. TCRdb's table, derived via immunoSEQ multiplex PCR, lists solely in-frame clones and lacks some. The table lists approximately 70,000 clones, 80% to 90% of them singletons. V was clipped by 7 bases and J by 1 base, with 13 bases between them. Looked up from germline, CDR1 is SGHTA and CDR2 is FQGNSA. The CDR3 spans 14 residues. V and J are TRBV7-2 and TRBJ1-2, with a possible D match to TRBD1 (6 bases). The sequenced material came from peripheral blood. The receptor's source is an elderly woman with active COVID-19. This CDR3 reads CASTWEQGNYGYTF. Here the CDR3 DNA reads TGTGCCAGCACTTGGGAACAGGGTAACTATGGCTACACCTTC.